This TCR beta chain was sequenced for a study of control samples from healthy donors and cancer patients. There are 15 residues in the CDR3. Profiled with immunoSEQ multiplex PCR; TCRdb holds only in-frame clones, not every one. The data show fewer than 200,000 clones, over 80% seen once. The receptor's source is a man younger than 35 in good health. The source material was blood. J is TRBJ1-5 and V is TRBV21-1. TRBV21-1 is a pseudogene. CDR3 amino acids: CASSNSGRDNQPQHF. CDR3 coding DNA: TGTGCCAGCAGCAATTCGGGACGGGACAATCAGCCCCAGCATTTT.